This TCR beta chain stems from a study of cytomegalovirus exposure and HLA in healthy donors. In the PCR, 60 Vbeta and 13 Jbeta primers were used. Per the original methods: The count from a later analysis was tens of millions of unique TCR beta chains, around 10 million of them shared. Using immunoSEQ multiplex PCR, the repertoire was profiled, and TCRdb retains in-frame clones only, with some absent. V and J calls and clone size are given by that table; D and trimming were obtained from the DNA. This table has 200,000 or so clones, 60% to 80% appearing once. General study points: The authors enumerated some 170 TCR beta chains as linked to cytomegalovirus. Rates of TCR association differed by HLA locus in a later analysis, with DRB1 highest and HLA-C lowest.

A remark on this clone: Antigen specificity is unknown.

Trimming pared 2 bases from V and 2 bases from J, leaving 17 bases between. The CDR3 is 16 amino acids. CDR1 SGHRS and CDR2 YFSETQ come from the germline V gene. The sequence was collected from a young man in good health and CMV-seronegative. The sequenced sample was PBMCs. The genes are TRBV5-1 and TRBJ2-7; D is possibly TRBD2 (6 bases). This CDR3 is CASSLPPHGSAYEQYF. Written as DNA, the CDR3 is TGCGCCAGCAGCTTACCTCCTCACGGGAGCGCCTACGAGCAGTACTTC.